This T cell receptor (beta chain) derives from a study of cytotoxic CD8 clonotypes in ibrutinib-treated CLL. There are 14 residues in the CDR3. The germline V gene encodes CDR1 SQVTM and CDR2 ANQGSEA. The ends were cut back, 4 bases at V and 6 bases at J, with 15 bases in the middle. TCRdb's table, derived via immunoSEQ multiplex PCR, lists solely in-frame clones and lacks some. The repertoire consists of under 200,000 clones, with approximately 84% occurring once and the leading ten covering 4.6%. This receptor was identified in a human donor with chronic lymphocytic leukemia. The chain uses TRBV29-1 and TRBJ1-4; D possibly corresponds to TRBD1 (6 bases). The sequencing used PBMCs, collected after 24 months of ibrutinib treatment. The CDR3 DNA sequence: TGCAGCGTTGGGGGAGGATACAGGGATGAAAAACTGTTTTTT. This codes for CSVGGGYRDEKLFF.